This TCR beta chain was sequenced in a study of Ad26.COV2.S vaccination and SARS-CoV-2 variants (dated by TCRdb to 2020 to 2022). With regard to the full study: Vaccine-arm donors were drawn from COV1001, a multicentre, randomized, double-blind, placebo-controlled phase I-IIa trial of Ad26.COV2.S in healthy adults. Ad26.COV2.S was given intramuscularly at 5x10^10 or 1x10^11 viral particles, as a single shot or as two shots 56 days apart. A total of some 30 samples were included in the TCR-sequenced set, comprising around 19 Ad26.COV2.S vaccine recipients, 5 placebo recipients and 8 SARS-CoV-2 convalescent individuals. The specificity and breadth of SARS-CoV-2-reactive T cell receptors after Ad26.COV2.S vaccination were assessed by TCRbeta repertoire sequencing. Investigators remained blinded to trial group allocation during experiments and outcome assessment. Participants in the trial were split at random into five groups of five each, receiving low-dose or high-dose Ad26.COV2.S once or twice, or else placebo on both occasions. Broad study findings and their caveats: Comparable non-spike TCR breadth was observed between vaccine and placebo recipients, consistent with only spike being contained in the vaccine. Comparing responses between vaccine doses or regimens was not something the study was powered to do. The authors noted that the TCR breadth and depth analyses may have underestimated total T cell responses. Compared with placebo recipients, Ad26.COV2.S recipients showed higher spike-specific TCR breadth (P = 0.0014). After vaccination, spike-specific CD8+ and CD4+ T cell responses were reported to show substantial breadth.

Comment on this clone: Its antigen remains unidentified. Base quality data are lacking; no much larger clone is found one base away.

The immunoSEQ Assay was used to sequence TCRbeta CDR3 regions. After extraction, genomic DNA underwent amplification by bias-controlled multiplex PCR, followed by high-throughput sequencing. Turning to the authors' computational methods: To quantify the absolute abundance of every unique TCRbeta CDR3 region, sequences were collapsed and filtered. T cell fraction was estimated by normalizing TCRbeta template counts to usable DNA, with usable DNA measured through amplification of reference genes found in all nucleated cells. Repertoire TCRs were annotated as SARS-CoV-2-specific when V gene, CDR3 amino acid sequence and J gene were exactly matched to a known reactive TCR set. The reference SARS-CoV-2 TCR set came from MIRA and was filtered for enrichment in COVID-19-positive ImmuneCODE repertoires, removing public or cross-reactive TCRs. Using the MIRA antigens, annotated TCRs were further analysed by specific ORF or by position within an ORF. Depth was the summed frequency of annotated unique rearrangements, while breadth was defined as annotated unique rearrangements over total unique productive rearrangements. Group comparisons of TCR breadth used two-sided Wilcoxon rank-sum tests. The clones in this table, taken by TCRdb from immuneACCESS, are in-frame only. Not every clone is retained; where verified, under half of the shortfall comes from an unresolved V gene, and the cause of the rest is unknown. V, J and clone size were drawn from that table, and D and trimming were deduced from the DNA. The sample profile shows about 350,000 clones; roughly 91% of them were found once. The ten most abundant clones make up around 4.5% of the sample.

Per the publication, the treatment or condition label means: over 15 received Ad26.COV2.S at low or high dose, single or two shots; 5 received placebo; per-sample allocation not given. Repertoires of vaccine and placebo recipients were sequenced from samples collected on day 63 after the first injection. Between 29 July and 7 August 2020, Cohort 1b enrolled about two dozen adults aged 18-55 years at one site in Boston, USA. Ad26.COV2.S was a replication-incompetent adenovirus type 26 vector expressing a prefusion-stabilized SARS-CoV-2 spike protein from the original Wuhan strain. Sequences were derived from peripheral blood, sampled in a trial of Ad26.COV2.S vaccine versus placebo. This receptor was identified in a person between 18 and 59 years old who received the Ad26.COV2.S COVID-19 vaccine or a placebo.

The sequenced DNA: TGTGCCAGTAGTACAGATAGGGGCGCCTCCTTCTATGGCTACACCTTC. Translation gives CASSTDRGASFYGYTF. The chain is made from TRBV19 and TRBJ1-2, and perhaps TRBD1 as D gene, on 5 matching bases. The CDR3 sequence holds 16 residues, the cysteine and phenylalanine included. The kept DNA is CDR3 alone, 48 bases in frame from the first base. V loses 4 bases of germline sequence and J loses 4 bases, and the interval between the two ends is 19 bases. CDR1 and CDR2 were assigned from the germline V gene (reference sequence) as LNHDA and SQIVND.